This record looks at one T cell receptor beta chain sequence and its context. This record comes from a study of cytomegalovirus exposure and HLA in healthy donors. The CDR3 covers 15 residues. The germline V gene has CDR1 SGHDT and CDR2 YYEEEE. V was clipped by 5 bases and J by 4 bases; unmatched bases: 5. PCR was performed using 60 Vbeta and 13 Jbeta primers. The assay was immunoSEQ multiplex PCR, and TCRdb's table has in-frame clones only and misses some. The table includes roughly 110,000 clones, approximately 70% detected once. The chain uses TRBV5-6 and TRBJ2-1; 11 positions match TRBD2. Sequenced input: PBMCs. The origin of this receptor is a woman aged 25 to 45 in good health and CMV-seronegative. DNA for the CDR3: TGTGCCAGCAGTCAAGGACTAGCGGGTTACAATGAGCAGTTCTTC. It specifies CASSQGLAGYNEQFF.